The 28 T cell receptor beta chains below were found in one sample sequenced in a study of early T cells in non-severe SARS-CoV-2 infection. TCRdb re-analysed the 5' RACE reads in MiXCR, keeping a single row per CDR3 protein. The sample lists around 76,000 distinct CDR3 sequences, 11% occurring once. Material: whole blood. Source of these receptors: an adult who was a healthcare worker with PCR-confirmed SARS-CoV-2 infection or an uninfected control (not recorded which).

The rearrangement links TRBV11-2 to TRBJ2-7; D is uncertain. This CDR3 comprises 12 residues. Germline V gives CDR1 SGHAT, CDR2 FQNNGV. V lost 3 bases to trimming and J lost 0 bases, with 3 bases between them. CDR3 coding DNA: TGTGCCAGCAGCTTTAGCTCCTACGAGCAGTACTTC. Translating gives CASSFSSYEQYF.

In this sample, this clonotype turned up many times. This sequence joins TRBV5-6 and TRBJ2-7; a possible D gene is TRBD1 (6 bases). The CDR3 loop spans 13 amino acids. Germline CDR1 reads SGHDT; CDR2 reads YYEEEE. Trimming took off 5 bases at V and 0 bases at J, with 9 bases between the two ends. CDR3 nucleotide sequence: TGTGCCAGCAGGAGGACAGCCTCCTACGAGCAGTACTTC. Amino acids: CASRRTASYEQYF.

This clonotype was observed at least ten times. CDR3 nucleotide sequence: TGCAGTGCTAGAGATCTGGGGACAGGGAACACTGAAGCTTTCTTT. Encoded protein: CSARDLGTGNTEAFF. The chain employs TRBV20-1 and TRBJ1-1; 8 bases align to TRBD1. The CDR3 is 15 residues long. The germline CDR1 and CDR2 sequences are DFQATT and SNEGSKA (reference sequence). Trimming at V came to 0 bases and at J to 1 base, leaving 4 bases not matched to a gene.

With respect to this clonotype: The junction shows a germline mismatch at one end, possibly a read error. This sequence joins TRBV7-2 and TRBJ1-3; D gene unclear. The germline CDR1 and CDR2 sequences are SGHTA and FQGNSA. The CDR3 has 14 amino acids. CDR3 nucleotides: TGTGCCAGCAGCTTAGACCCCTCTGAAAACACCATATATTTT. Amino acid sequence: CASSLDPSENTIYF.

The chain recombines TRBV5-1 with TRBJ2-5; possible D gene TRBD2, 6 bases. V was trimmed by 0 bases and J by 5 bases, leaving 11 bases between them. This CDR3 contains 14 residues. Per germline, CDR1 SGHRS and CDR2 YFSETQ. This CDR3 reads CASSLDPGDETQYF. The CDR3 coding sequence is TGCGCCAGCAGCTTGGACCCGGGGGACGAGACCCAGTACTTC.

Only a few counts were recorded for this clonotype. The genes are TRBV5-6 and TRBJ2-7; possibly TRBD2 for D (5 bases). The V end lost 3 bases, the J end lost 4 bases, and 8 bases lay between the germline ends. The CDR3 runs 12 residues. Germline V gene sequence: CDR1 SGHDT, CDR2 YYEEEE. DNA of the CDR3: TGTGCCAGCAGCTACGGGGAGTACGAGCAGTACTTC. Its translation is CASSYGEYEQYF.

This clonotype has a count of ten or more. This chain connects TRBV7-9 to TRBJ2-1; 8 bases map to TRBD1. V lost 5 bases to trimming and J lost 3 bases; unmatched junction nucleotides: 6. This CDR3 region has 15 residues. CDR1 is SEHNR, CDR2 FQNEAQ, per germline (reference sequence). CDR3 loop: CASSVGQGDYNEQFF. CDR3 bases: TGTGCCAGCAGCGTCGGACAGGGTGACTACAATGAGCAGTTCTTC.

This clonotype was picked up many times. The genes are TRBV20-1 and TRBJ1-5; D is unclear. This CDR3 region has 14 residues. V was pared by 2 bases and J by 3 bases, with 11 bases between. The V gene's germline CDR1 is DFQATT and CDR2 SNEGSKA (reference sequence). The chain's CDR3 is CSARSGDTNQPQHF. The DNA for the CDR3 is TGCAGTGCTAGAAGTGGGGATACCAATCAGCCCCAGCATTTT.

The chain is built from TRBV4-3 and TRBJ2-7; tentatively, D is TRBD1 (6 bases). V gave up 4 bases and J gave up 5 bases, with 15 bases separating them. Germline CDR1 and CDR2: LGHNA and YSLEER. The CDR3 runs to 14 residues. As DNA, the CDR3 is TGCGCCAGCAGCCGAGAATACAGGGAAGACGAGCAGTACTTC. This translates into CASSREYREDEQYF.

Many counts were recorded for this clonotype. The chain couples TRBV6-5 to TRBJ1-4, with D maybe TRBD1 (5 bases). Germline lookup yields CDR1 MNHEY and CDR2 SVGAGI. The CDR3 is 14 residues long. Between the trimmed V and J ends, which lost 6 bases and 4 bases, there was a span of 12 bases. CDR3 sequence: CASSPGTLNEKLFF. The CDR3 DNA sequence: TGTGCCAGCAGCCCAGGGACGCTTAATGAAAAACTGTTTTTT.

This clonotype was seen more than once but under ten times. Being one base from a much bigger clone, this may be a read error. The chain uses TRBV9 and TRBJ2-7, with TRBD1 identical over 7 bases. The V gene's germline CDR1 is SGDLS and CDR2 YYNGEE. The CDR3 runs to 12 residues. Trimming at V came to 4 bases and at J to 4 bases, leaving 2 bases not matched to a gene. Written as DNA, the CDR3 is TGTGCCAGCAGCTCGACAGGGTACGAGCAGTACTTC. This encodes CASSSTGYEQYF.

J is TRBJ2-7 and V is TRBV20-1; D gene uncertain. This CDR3 is built from 11 residues. Germline CDR1 is DFQATT and CDR2 is SNEGSKA (reference sequence). Trimming pared 6 bases from V and 5 bases from J, leaving 11 bases between. CDR3 loop: CSAPHRDEQYF. The CDR3 region has the DNA TGCAGTGCCCCCCACCGGGACGAGCAGTACTTC.

This clonotype was recorded many times. This chain links TRBV28 with TRBJ1-1; no clear D. The V gene's germline CDR1 is MDHEN and CDR2 SYDVKM. The CDR3 length is 16 residues. V lost 8 bases and J lost 0, with 19 bases in between. CDR3 DNA sequence: TGTGCCAGCGGGCAGGCCACACGAAATATGAACACTGAAGCTTTCTTT. Its translation is CASGQATRNMNTEAFF.

CDR3 protein: CASSLRGMSNQPQHF. CDR3 coding DNA: TGTGCCAGCAGCTTACGGGGGATGAGCAATCAGCCCCAGCATTTT. This rearrangement joins TRBV7-8 to TRBJ1-5; D perhaps matches TRBD1 (5 bases). Trimming pared 2 bases from V and 1 base from J, leaving 9 bases between. The CDR3 consists of 15 residues. The V gene's germline CDR1 is SGHVS and CDR2 FQNEAQ.

The sample holds many counts of this clonotype. The J gene is TRBJ2-4, the V gene TRBV18, with a tentative D call TRBD1 (5 bases). V lost 3 bases and J 0 bases, leaving 9 bases between the germline ends. The CDR3 is made up of 15 amino acids. From germline, CDR1 is KGHSH and CDR2 LQKENI. The CDR3 nucleotides are TGTGCCAGCTCACCCCCGACAGCAGCCAAAAACATTCAGTACTTC. The encoded protein is CASSPPTAAKNIQYF.

This clonotype has ten or more counts. The genes are TRBV12-3 or TRBV12-4 and TRBJ1-1; D is ambiguous. The CDR3 has 12 residues. Trimming took off 1 base at V and 4 bases at J, with 4 bases between the two ends. CDR3 nucleotide sequence: TGTGCCAGCAGTTTAGGAGCCACTGAAGCTTTCTTT. It yields the protein CASSLGATEAFF.

This clonotype was found many times. The V call is TRBV19, the J call TRBJ2-3; 7 positions agree with TRBD2. J lost 0 bases, V lost 5 bases, and 5 bases had no gene match. The CDR3 runs to 15 residues. Germline V gene data show CDR1 as LNHDA and CDR2 as SQIVND (reference sequence). The CDR3 spells CASSVGGGSTDTQYF. CDR3 sequence (DNA): TGTGCCAGTAGTGTGGGCGGGGGAAGCACAGATACGCAGTATTTT.

The rearrangement uses TRBV30 and TRBJ2-7; TRBD1 agrees at 8 bases. Germline lookup yields CDR1 GTSNPN and CDR2 SVGIG (reference sequence). V shed 3 bases and J 1 base; nucleotides not matched to a gene: 2. The CDR3 consists of 13 residues. The CDR3 loop reads CAWSGQGSYEQYF. The CDR3 region has the DNA TGTGCCTGGAGCGGACAGGGATCCTACGAGCAGTACTTC.

This clonotype was seen only a few times. This chain links TRBV29-1 with TRBJ1-2, with 8 bases matching TRBD1. The CDR3 contains 15 residues. Germline CDR1 SQVTM, CDR2 ANQGSEA. With V trimmed by 4 bases and J by 2 bases, 9 bases remained unmatched. Written as DNA, the CDR3 is TGCAGCGTTGTCGCAGGGGGCGACTCAAACTATGGCTACACCTTC. Its translation is CSVVAGGDSNYGYTF.

Only a few counts were recorded for this clonotype. This sequence joins TRBV6-2 or TRBV6-3 and TRBJ2-2; no reliable D call. The CDR3 extends over 14 amino acids. Per germline, CDR1 MNHEY and CDR2 SVGEGT. V was cut by 5 bases and J by 3 bases, with 10 bases left in between. CDR3 amino acids: CASSKMTDTGELFF. For the CDR3, the DNA is TGTGCCAGCAGTAAAATGACGGACACCGGGGAGCTGTTTTTT.

This chain uses TRBV20-1 with TRBJ2-7; D is possibly TRBD1 (5 bases). There are 11 residues in the CDR3. CDR1 is DFQATT and CDR2 is SNEGSKA in the germline V gene (reference sequence). Trimming removed 4 bases from V and 9 bases from J, with 13 bases in between. CDR3 region: CSAKTVRGQYF. The CDR3 nucleotides read TGCAGTGCTAAAACAGTAAGGGGGCAGTACTTC.

The table lists this clonotype with a few counts. The CDR3 here is CASSHGGVNTEAFF. In DNA form, the CDR3 reads TGTGCCAGCAGTCACGGGGGAGTGAACACTGAAGCTTTCTTT. This sequence joins TRBV6-6 and TRBJ1-1; tentative D call: TRBD1 (5 bases). CDR1 MNHNY and CDR2 SVGAGI come from the germline V gene (reference sequence). This CDR3 spans 14 amino acids. Trimming stripped 5 bases from V and 0 bases from J, with 10 bases between.

Worth noting for this clonotype: One end of the junction does not line up with germline, which may come from a read error. The chain is built from TRBV6-1 and TRBJ2-3; TRBD2 matches at 10 bases. The CDR3 extends over 17 amino acids. CDR1 and CDR2 (germline): MNHNS, SASEGT. The CDR3 DNA reads as TGTGCCAGCAGTGAACTAGCGGGGGCCGGGGGCACAGATGCGCAGTATTTT. It encodes CASSELAGAGGTDAQYF.

This clonotype appeared a few times. The rearrangement joins TRBV20-1 to TRBJ2-5; 9 bases match TRBD2. Trimming took 5 bases from V and 2 from J; bases not matched to a gene: 15. The V gene's germline CDR1 is DFQATT and CDR2 SNEGSKA (reference sequence). There are 17 residues in the CDR3. The CDR3 DNA reads TGCAGTGCTCCCGGGGGATTGTTCCTAGCGGGGCAAGAGACCCAGTACTTC. Its translation: CSAPGGLFLAGQETQYF.

The chain recombines TRBV3-1 with TRBJ2-2; D is uncertain. Germline CDR1 LGHDT, CDR2 YNNKEL (reference sequence). Trimming removed 1 base from V and 6 bases from J, with 9 bases in between. This CDR3 comprises 14 residues. CDR3 nucleotides: TGTGCCAGCAGCCAAGCCCCTAGTCCCGGGGAGCTGTTTTTT. Amino acids: CASSQAPSPGELFF.

This clonotype was found many times. The chain carries TRBV5-1 and TRBJ1-6; D remains ambiguous. In germline, CDR1 is SGHRS, CDR2 YFSETQ. V lost 0 bases and J lost 5, with 12 bases in between. CDR3 length: 16 amino acids. The CDR3 DNA sequence: TGCGCCAGCAGCTTGGATTCGCTGGATAATAATTCACCCCTCCACTTT. It encodes CASSLDSLDNNSPLHF.

This clonotype was observed at least ten times. V and J are TRBV5-1 and TRBJ2-6; D might be TRBD1 or TRBD2, each matching 5 bases. Germline values: CDR1 SGHRS, CDR2 YFSETQ. V lost 3 bases, J lost 0 bases, and 10 bases lay in between. The CDR3 loop spans 16 amino acids. CDR3 sequence: CASSWGPNSGANVLTF. The DNA of the CDR3 is TGCGCCAGCAGCTGGGGACCGAACTCTGGGGCCAACGTCCTGACTTTC.

This clonotype appeared a few times. The chain is built from TRBV11-2 and TRBJ2-2, with D hard to call. CDR3 size: 14 residues. V gave up 3 bases and J gave up 10 bases, with 15 bases separating them. Germline CDR1 is SGHAT and CDR2 is FQNNGV. The CDR3 nucleotides read TGTGCCAGCAGCTTCGGCTTGATGGAGACGGAGCTGTTTTTT. This encodes CASSFGLMETELFF.